Each of the 13 T cell receptor beta chains below was sequenced from the same sample in a study of shared clonotypes between healthy human individuals. TCRdb keeps only in-frame clones here, not all; method: immunoSEQ multiplex PCR. The repertoire holds a few million clones, with over 85% as singletons. The sequenced sample consisted of naive CD4+ T cells from PBMCs. Subset specified: CD45RA+ positively selected. These receptors all come from a young man in good health. Some clones in this sample may be carry-over from other donors' samples.

The genes are TRBV7-3 and TRBJ2-1, with 7 bases lining up with TRBD2. Per germline, CDR1 SGHTA and CDR2 FQGTGA. This CDR3 is built from 20 residues. V lost 3 bases to trimming and J lost 5 bases; unmatched junction nucleotides: 22. CDR3 residues: CASSFGASAGPDRVNNEQFF. The CDR3 nucleotides are TGTGCCAGCAGCTTTGGAGCCTCAGCGGGGCCAGACCGTGTTAACAATGAGCAGTTCTTC. Drawing the rest from reference TRBV7-3 and TRBJ2-1, the complete variable domain is GAGVSQTPSNKVTEKGKYVELRCDPISGHTALYWYRQSLGQGPEFLIYFQGTGAADDSGLPNDRFFAVRPEGSVSTLKIQRTERGDSAVYLCASSFGASAGPDRVNNEQFFGPGTRLTVL.

The chain is built from TRBV18 and TRBJ1-4; D is perhaps TRBD1 (5 bases). CDR1 is KGHSH, CDR2 LQKENI, per germline. V was trimmed by 3 bases and J by 7 bases, leaving 15 bases between them. The CDR3 is 15 residues long. The CDR3 loop is CASSPPGKGGEKLFF. In DNA form, the CDR3 reads TGTGCCAGCTCACCTCCAGGGAAGGGCGGTGAAAAACTGTTTTTT. The full variable domain, rest sourced from reference TRBV18 and TRBJ1-4, is NAGVMQNPRHLVRRRGQEARLRCSPMKGHSHVYWYRQLPEEGLKFMVYLQKENIIDESGMPKERFSAEFPKEGPSILRIQQVVRGDSAAYFCASSPPGKGGEKLFFGSGTQLSVL.

The V gene is TRBV18, the J gene TRBJ2-1; 9 bases fit TRBD2. The CDR3 sequence is 21 residues long. The V and J ends lost 3 bases and 9 bases, in that order; junction bases with no gene match: 27. Germline CDR1 and CDR2: KGHSH and LQKENI. The CDR3 DNA reads TGTGCCAGCTCACCCCCACGGGGGGTTAGGTCCAGCGGGAGGCCTCCGTCTGAGCAGTTCTTC. Translation: CASSPPRGVRSSGRPPSEQFF.

With respect to this clone: Different DNA sequences within this sample yield the same CDR3. The rearrangement uses TRBV5-1 and TRBJ1-5; perhaps TRBD1 as D (5 bases). Trimming removed 0 bases from V and 6 bases from J, with 13 bases in between. The CDR3 contains 15 residues. Germline V gene data show CDR1 as SGHRS and CDR2 as YFSETQ. The CDR3 sequence: CASSLVGGAGQPQHF. CDR3 coding DNA: TGCGCCAGCAGCTTGGTGGGGGGAGCGGGTCAGCCCCAGCATTTT.

This sequence joins TRBV29-1 and TRBJ1-1; D might be TRBD1 (6 bases). This CDR3 is built from 15 residues. The V gene's germline CDR1 is SQVTM and CDR2 ANQGSEA. The ends were cut back, 8 bases at V and 4 bases at J, with 23 bases in the middle. Here the CDR3 DNA reads TGCAGCCCTCTGGGGGGTCAGGGGTTCCCCACTGAAGCTTTCTTT. This codes for CSPLGGQGFPTEAFF.

V and J are TRBV28 and TRBJ2-1, with D uncertain. The V gene's germline CDR1 is MDHEN and CDR2 SYDVKM. There are 14 residues in the CDR3. Deletions cut 6 bases from V and 0 bases from J, with 9 bases between. The CDR3 DNA follows: TGTGCCAGCAGATCAGTGAACTCCTACAATGAGCAGTTCTTC. Its translation is CASRSVNSYNEQFF.

Notes on this clone: At the DNA level, this CDR3 is encoded by other sequences in the same sample as well. The gene calls are TRBV28 and TRBJ2-7, with 11 bases that match TRBD1. The CDR3 has 16 residues. Germline assignment: CDR1 MDHEN and CDR2 SYDVKM. Trimming took 4 bases from V and 2 from J; bases not matched to a gene: 7. The chain's CDR3 is CASSSLGQGGPYEQYF. CDR3 nucleotides: TGTGCCAGCAGTTCCCTGGGACAGGGGGGACCCTACGAGCAGTACTTC. Complete variable domain (other parts from reference TRBV28 and TRBJ2-7): DVKVTQSSRYLVKRTGEKVFLECVQDMDHENMFWYRQDPGLGLRLIYFSYDVKMKEKGDIPEGYSVSREKKERFSLILESASTNQTSMYLCASSSLGQGGPYEQYFGPGTRLTVT.

The chain links TRBV4-3 to TRBJ2-1, with TRBD2 identical over 9 bases. From germline, CDR1 is LGHNA and CDR2 YSLEER. This CDR3 spans 16 amino acids. The V and J ends lost 1 base and 6 bases, in that order; junction bases with no gene match: 7. CDR3 loop: CASSQGAGTSPNEQFF. CDR3 DNA: TGCGCCAGCAGCCAAGGTGCTGGGACTAGCCCCAATGAGCAGTTCTTC.

This clone came up once. The V and J genes are TRBV2 and TRBJ2-1; D not certain. The V and J ends lost 0 bases and 6 bases respectively, with 9 bases between them. Germline V gene sequence: CDR1 SNHLY, CDR2 FYNNEI. CDR3 length equals 14 residues. The CDR3 here is CASSEALRGNEQFF. CDR3 nucleotides: TGTGCCAGCAGTGAAGCGCTTCGAGGCAATGAGCAGTTCTTC.

This clone was recorded once. Additional DNA sequences in this sample encode the identical CDR3. The chain uses TRBV5-1 and TRBJ1-5; 10 positions match TRBD1. CDR1 and CDR2 from the germline V gene are SGHRS and YFSETQ. V shed 2 bases, J shed 7 bases, and the junction held 3 bases outside the gene matches. The CDR3 is 14 amino acids. CDR3 nucleotide sequence: TGCGCCAGCAGCTTCGGACAGGGGGGCCAGCCCCAGCATTTT. Amino acid sequence: CASSFGQGGQPQHF.

This chain links TRBV28 with TRBJ2-1; D uncertain. The CDR3 is 15 residues long. The germline gives CDR1 MDHEN, CDR2 SYDVKM. Trimming cost V 2 bases and J 7 bases, with 15 bases left between them. This CDR3 reads CASSLRFLTPNEQFF. The CDR3 DNA reads TGTGCCAGCAGTTTACGCTTTCTCACGCCGAATGAGCAGTTCTTC.

A word on this clone: At one end, the junction sequence differs from germline, possibly due to a read error. The chain is built from TRBV11-2 and TRBJ2-1; 8 nucleotides line up with TRBD1. The CDR3 runs to 16 residues. Germline V gene sequence: CDR1 SGHAT, CDR2 FQNNGV. The CDR3 bases are TGTGCCAGCAGCGTAGACAGGGGAAGCTCCTACAATGAGCAGTTCTTC. Translation gives CASSVDRGSSYNEQFF.

This clone was detected only a few times. J is TRBJ1-5 and V is TRBV28; the D gene is possibly TRBD1 (5 bases). Germline lookup yields CDR1 MDHEN and CDR2 SYDVKM. Trimming shortened V by 7 bases and J by 6 bases, and 22 bases separated the two germline ends. This CDR3 comprises 16 residues. The CDR3 bases are TGTGCCAGCACCTTCCTTTTACCCGGGGCTAGTCAGCCCCAGCATTTT. Translation gives CASTFLLPGASQPQHF. Drawing the rest from reference TRBV28 and TRBJ1-5, the complete variable domain is DVKVTQSSRYLVKRTGEKVFLECVQDMDHENMFWYRQDPGLGLRLIYFSYDVKMKEKGDIPEGYSVSREKKERFSLILESASTNQTSMYLCASTFLLPGASQPQHFGDGTRLSIL.